This T cell receptor beta chain was identified during a study of OX40 agonist ivuxolimab in advanced cancers. The V segment lost 3 bases and the J segment 0 bases; nucleotides outside the gene matches: 7. This CDR3 is built from 17 residues. Looked up from germline, CDR1 is MNHEY and CDR2 is SMNVEV (reference sequence). The table came from immunoSEQ multiplex PCR; TCRdb's copy has only in-frame clones and leaves some out. The table records about 10,000 clones, over 70% of them present only once. This clone is labeled medium-sized (0.01 to 0.1%). The TCR comes from an adult with an advanced solid tumor such as melanoma, head and neck, liver or kidney cancer. The chain has TRBV27 and TRBJ2-2; 7 bases map to TRBD2. The sequenced sample was CD4+ or CD8+ T cells sorted from blood, obtained in a trial of the OX40 agonist ivuxolimab. As DNA, the CDR3 is TGTGCCAGCAGTTTTTCCTTGGCGGGGGCGAACACCGGGGAGCTGTTTTTT. This gives the protein CASSFSLAGANTGELFF.